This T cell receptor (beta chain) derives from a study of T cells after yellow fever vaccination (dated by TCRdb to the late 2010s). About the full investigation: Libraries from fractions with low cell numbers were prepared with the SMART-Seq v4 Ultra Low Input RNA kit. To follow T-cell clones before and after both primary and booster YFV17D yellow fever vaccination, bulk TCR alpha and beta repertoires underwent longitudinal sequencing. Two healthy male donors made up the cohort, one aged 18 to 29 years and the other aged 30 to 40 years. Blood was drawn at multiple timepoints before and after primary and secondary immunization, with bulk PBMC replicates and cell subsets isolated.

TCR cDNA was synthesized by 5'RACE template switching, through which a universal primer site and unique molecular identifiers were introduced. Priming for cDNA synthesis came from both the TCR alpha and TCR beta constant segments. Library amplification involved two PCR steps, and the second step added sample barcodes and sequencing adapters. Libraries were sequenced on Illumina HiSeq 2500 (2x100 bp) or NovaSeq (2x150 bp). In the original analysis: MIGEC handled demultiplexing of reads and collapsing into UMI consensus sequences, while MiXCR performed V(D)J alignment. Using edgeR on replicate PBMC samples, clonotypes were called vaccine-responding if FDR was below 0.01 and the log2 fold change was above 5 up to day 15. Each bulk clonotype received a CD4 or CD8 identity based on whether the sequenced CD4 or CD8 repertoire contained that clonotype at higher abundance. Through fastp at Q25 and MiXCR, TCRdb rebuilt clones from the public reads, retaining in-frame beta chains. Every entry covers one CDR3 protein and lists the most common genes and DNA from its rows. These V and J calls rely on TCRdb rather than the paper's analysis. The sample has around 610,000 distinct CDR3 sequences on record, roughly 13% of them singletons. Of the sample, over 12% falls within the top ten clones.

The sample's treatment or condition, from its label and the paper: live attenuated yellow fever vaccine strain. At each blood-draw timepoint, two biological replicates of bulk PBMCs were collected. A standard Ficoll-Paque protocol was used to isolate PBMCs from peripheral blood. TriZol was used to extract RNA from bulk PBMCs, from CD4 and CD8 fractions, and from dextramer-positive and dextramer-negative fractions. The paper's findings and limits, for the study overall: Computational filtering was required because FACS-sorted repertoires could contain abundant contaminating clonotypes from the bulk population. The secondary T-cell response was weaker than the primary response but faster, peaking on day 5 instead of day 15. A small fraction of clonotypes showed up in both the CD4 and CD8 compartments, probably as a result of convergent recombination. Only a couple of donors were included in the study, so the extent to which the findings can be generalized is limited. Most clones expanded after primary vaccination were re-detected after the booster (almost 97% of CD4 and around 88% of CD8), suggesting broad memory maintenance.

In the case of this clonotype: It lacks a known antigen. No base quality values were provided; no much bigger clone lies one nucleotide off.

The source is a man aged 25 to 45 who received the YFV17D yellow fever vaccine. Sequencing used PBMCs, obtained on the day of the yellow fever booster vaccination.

DNA sequence: TGTGCCAGCAGCTCGGGTGGACAGGTCCCACCCAAGAAAGAGACCCAGTACTTC. This gives the protein CASSSGGQVPPKKETQYF. The chain employs TRBV5-5 and TRBJ2-5, with TRBD1 identical over 7 junction bases. According to the germline V gene (reference sequence), CDR1 reads SGHKS and CDR2 reads YYEKEE. The CDR3, from cysteine to phenylalanine, totals 18 residues. The CDR3 DNA has 54 bases and is translated from base 1. V is trimmed back by 3 bases and J by 3 bases, and the junction contains 17 bases that no gene match accounts for.